The subject of this entry is one T cell receptor beta chain. Here immunoSEQ multiplex PCR was the method, and the copy in TCRdb shows in-frame clones only, minus some. Among 9,000 to 13,000 clones listed, about 50% were seen once. CDR1 is MDHEN and CDR2 is SYDVKM in the germline V gene. The ends were cut back, 3 bases at V and 0 bases at J, with 11 bases in the middle. The CDR3 runs to 15 residues. This entry belongs to a study of sequential checkpoint blockade in melanoma. Study background: Arm A got nivolumab then ipilimumab; arm B the reverse, 1:1.

Treatment noted: randomized to nivolumab then ipilimumab (arm A) or the reverse (arm B). No patient had prior DNA-damaging chemotherapy. This receptor was identified in a human donor with melanoma. Here the sequenced sample was CD8+ T cells sorted from blood (inferred from file names), taken from a patient given nivolumab and ipilimumab in sequence. The J gene is TRBJ1-1, the V gene TRBV28, with a possible D match to TRBD1 (5 bases). CDR3 amino acids: CASSFEQEMNTEAFF. DNA of the CDR3: TGTGCCAGCAGTTTCGAACAGGAGATGAACACTGAAGCTTTCTTT.